This is a list of T cell receptor beta chains from one sample in a study of CD8 T cell repertoires and HIV-1 epitope variants. TCRdb keeps only in-frame clones here, not all; method: immunoSEQ multiplex PCR. The table lists about 95,000 clones, over 70% of them singletons. Sequencing was carried out using uncultured baseline CD8+ T cells from peripheral blood mononuclear cells (PBMCs). The receptor set was obtained from a male donor with HIV. CDR3s include the opening cysteine and the closing phenylalanine or tryptophan. D genes are given only for firm matches. Size tells how often a clone was seen (once, few, many) or the class of an expanded clone, and some rows leave it out.

>TRBD1|TRBV7-9|TRBJ1-2|few
CASSLVMDRDYTF
TGTGCCAGCAGCTTAGTGATGGACAGGGACTACACCTTC
>.|TRBV15|TRBJ1-4|.
CATSSRSWGNEKLFF
TGTGCCACCAGCAGTCGCTCATGGGGGAATGAAAAACTGTTTTTT
>.|TRBV5-1|TRBJ2-3|.
CASSPQSGDTQYF
TGCGCCAGCAGCCCGCAGTCAGGGGATACGCAGTATTTT
>TRBD1|TRBV16|TRBJ2-5|.
CASSQSGDSGATQYF
TGTGCCAGCAGCCAATCCGGGGACAGCGGCGCGACCCAGTACTTC
>.|TRBV28|TRBJ2-5|few
CASSFRGAGSWTQYF
TGTGCCAGCAGTTTCCGGGGGGCCGGGTCCTGGACCCAGTACTTC
>TRBD2|TRBV29-1|TRBJ2-7|.
CSAGLAGVNEQYF
TGCAGCGCAGGACTAGCGGGAGTGAACGAGCAGTACTTC
>TRBD2|TRBV18|TRBJ2-3|.
CASSPELAASTDTQYF
TGTGCCAGCTCACCTGAACTAGCGGCAAGCACAGATACGCAGTATTTT
>.|TRBV15|TRBJ2-1|.
CATSRDPGPEQFF
TGTGCCACCAGCAGAGATCCGGGGCCTGAGCAGTTCTTC
>TRBD2|TRBV5-8|TRBJ2-1|.
CASSRALAGGFQFF
TGTGCCAGCAGCCGGGCACTAGCGGGGGGTTTTCAGTTCTTC
>.|TRBV5-6|TRBJ2-3|.
CASSLHTDTQYF
TGTGCCAGCAGCTTGCACACAGATACGCAGTATTTT